The 29 T cell receptor beta chains listed next were all sequenced from one sample in a study of blood T cells in healthy people across ages. Using a J-beta primer mix together with a sample-barcoded 5' primer, a second PCR was run for roughly 7 to 11 cycles. TCRdb re-called the 5' RACE reads with MiXCR, one entry per CDR3 protein. The sample yields about 760,000 distinct CDR3 sequences, around 25% seen once. Separately, the same data were catalogued under a study of T cells of mothers and their children.

Sequenced sample: blood. Source of these receptors: a boy aged 5-17 years in good health.

The chain couples TRBV24-1 to TRBJ1-5; D ambiguous. CDR3 length: 14 amino acids. CDR1 and CDR2 from the germline V gene are KGHDR and SFDVKD. V lost 4 bases to trimming and J lost 6 bases, with 12 bases between them. CDR3 in DNA: TGTGCCACCAGTGAACCGGGCCGATTTCAGCCCCAGCATTTT. It yields the protein CATSEPGRFQPQHF.

This clonotype was seen a few times. V and J are TRBV20-1 and TRBJ2-5; 8 bases match TRBD2. Unmatched junction bases numbered 12, after V lost 1 base and J lost 11 bases. This CDR3 contains 14 residues. From germline, CDR1 is DFQATT and CDR2 SNEGSKA (reference sequence). As DNA, the CDR3 is TGCAGTGCTAGAGTCCTTGGGACTAGGGAGGAGCAGTACTTC. Amino acids: CSARVLGTREEQYF.

This clonotype was counted a single time. This sequence joins TRBV7-9 and TRBJ2-7; D not resolved. V gave up 4 bases and J gave up 10 bases, with 20 bases separating them. Germline CDR1 reads SEHNR; CDR2 reads FQNEAQ (reference sequence). The CDR3 consists of 14 residues. The CDR3 DNA reads TGTGCCAGCAGCTCCAAAGCATACCTGGGCGGACAGTACTTC. It translates to CASSSKAYLGGQYF.

This clonotype appeared a few times. The rearrangement links TRBV29-1 to TRBJ1-1; possible D gene TRBD1, 5 bases. Germline values: CDR1 SQVTM, CDR2 ANQGSEA. This CDR3 region has 12 residues. Trimming removed 6 bases from V and 4 bases from J, with 12 bases in between. The CDR3 loop is CSVHQGGTEAFF. The DNA for the CDR3 is TGCAGCGTCCACCAGGGTGGCACTGAAGCTTTCTTT.

The chain combines TRBV6-1 with TRBJ2-4; TRBD1 matches 7 bases. The CDR3 runs 16 residues. In germline, CDR1 is MNHNS, CDR2 SASEGT. Losses at the gene ends were 4 bases for V and 0 bases for J; bases not matched to a gene: 6. The CDR3 here is CASSGRDRLAKNIQYF. As DNA, the CDR3 is TGTGCCAGCAGTGGACGGGACAGATTAGCCAAAAACATTCAGTACTTC.

In this sample, this clonotype turned up a few times. J is TRBJ2-1 and V is TRBV6-7; D unclear. TRBV6-7 is recorded as an ORF, its role being uncertain. V was pared by 8 bases and J by 0 bases, with 17 bases between. The CDR3 is made up of 16 amino acids. The CDR3 spells CASGDPSRSSYNEQFF. In nucleotides, the CDR3 is TGTGCCAGCGGTGACCCTTCGCGAAGCTCCTACAATGAGCAGTTCTTC.

In its sample, this clonotype was seen a few times. V gene TRBV7-2 combines with J gene TRBJ1-1, with D tentatively TRBD1 (5 bases). The germline V and J ends were trimmed by 0 bases and 5 bases, with 10 bases remaining between them. The CDR3 is 14 residues long. Looked up from germline, CDR1 is SGHTA and CDR2 is FQGNSA. The CDR3 reads CASSLAGARTEAFF. The CDR3 bases are TGTGCCAGCAGCTTAGCAGGGGCGCGGACTGAAGCTTTCTTT.

This chain joins TRBV18 and TRBJ2-7; D is undetermined. The closer fit of TRBJ2-1 to the DNA end suggests the J call may be wrong. The CDR3 consists of 14 residues. CDR1 is KGHSH, CDR2 LQKENI, per germline. The CDR3 region has the DNA TGTGCCAGCTCACCTCCTTGGGATCGGGATGAGCAGTTCTTC. This sequence encodes CASSPPWDRDEQFF.

CDR3 nucleotides: TGCAGTGCTAGAAGCAGCCAACTAGACCTTTACAATGAGCAGTTCTTC. Protein sequence: CSARSSQLDLYNEQFF. The chain recombines TRBV20-1 with TRBJ2-1; the D gene is possibly TRBD2 (5 bases). Trimming removed 2 bases at V and 4 bases at J, with 18 bases between. This CDR3 spans 16 amino acids. Germline values: CDR1 DFQATT, CDR2 SNEGSKA (reference sequence).

This clonotype was counted a few times. The chain joins TRBV20-1 to TRBJ2-7; no firm D call. The end of the DNA is better explained by TRBJ2-1, so the J call may be wrong. The germline CDR1 and CDR2 sequences are DFQATT and SNEGSKA (reference sequence). CDR3 length: 12 residues. In DNA, the CDR3 is TGCAGTGCTAGAGCCCCAGGAAATGAGCAGTTCTTC. It codes for CSARAPGNEQFF.

This clonotype appeared a few times. V gene TRBV28 combines with J gene TRBJ2-2, with TRBD1 matching 7 bases. The V gene end was trimmed by 7 bases and the J gene end by 0 bases; junction bases not matched to a gene: 5. This CDR3 has 15 residues. CDR1 MDHEN and CDR2 SYDVKM come from the germline V gene. The CDR3: CASTRQGTNTGELFF. The CDR3 nucleotides read TGTGCCAGCACCCGACAGGGCACGAACACCGGGGAGCTGTTTTTT.

The chain carries TRBV4-2 and TRBJ2-1; D may match TRBD1 or TRBD2 (5 bases each). Trimming cost V 4 bases and J 5 bases, with 9 bases left between them. CDR1 and CDR2 (germline): LGHNA, YNFKEQ. CDR3 length: 13 residues. The CDR3, as DNA: TGTGCCAGCAGCCGGATGGGGGACAATGAGCAGTTCTTC. As protein: CASSRMGDNEQFF.

This rearrangement joins TRBV27 to TRBJ2-1; unclear D gene. The J call is in doubt because the DNA end fits TRBJ2-5 better. Per the germline V gene, CDR1 is MNHEY and CDR2 is SMNVEV (reference sequence). This CDR3 is 11 amino acids long. The CDR3, as DNA: TGTGCCAGCCTGGGTGGAGAGACCCAGTACTTC. Translation gives CASLGGETQYF.

The chain has TRBV5-8 and TRBJ1-2; D gene unclear. The length of the CDR3 is 15 residues. Germline CDR1 is SGHTS and CDR2 is YDEGEE. V shed 3 bases and J shed 3 bases, with 15 bases lying between them. Here the CDR3 reads CASSSETRAYYGYTF. The CDR3, as DNA: TGTGCCAGCAGCTCGGAGACAAGGGCTTACTATGGCTACACCTTC.

There are a few counts of this clonotype. The chain uses TRBV7-2 and TRBJ2-5; 12 bases line up with TRBD2. The J call is uncertain, as TRBJ2-1 better fits the DNA end. The CDR3 consists of 17 residues. Germline V gene lookup returns CDR1 SGHTA and CDR2 FQGNSA. CDR3 in amino acids: CASSLRTSGISYNEQFF. CDR3 coding DNA: TGTGCCAGCAGCTTAAGGACTAGCGGGATCAGTTACAATGAGCAGTTCTTC.

This chain connects TRBV28 to TRBJ2-1; 9 bases are a match to TRBD1. Germline assignment: CDR1 MDHEN and CDR2 SYDVKM. CDR3 length: 13 residues. V lost 10 bases and J lost 7; bases outside the gene matches: 8. As DNA, the CDR3 is TGTGCCACGCGGGACAGGGTCGGAAATGAGCAGTTCTTC. Its protein product is CATRDRVGNEQFF.

The CDR3 sequence: CSATLAGVQETQYF. In nucleotides, the CDR3 is TGCAGTGCTACCCTAGCGGGGGTTCAAGAGACCCAGTACTTC. The rearrangement links TRBV20-1 to TRBJ2-5, with TRBD2 matching 10 bases. CDR3 length equals 14 residues. Germline CDR1 DFQATT, CDR2 SNEGSKA (reference sequence). Unmatched junction bases numbered 4, after V lost 4 bases and J lost 2 bases.

This clonotype showed up just a few times. The J gene is TRBJ2-3, the V gene TRBV29-1; possibly TRBD1 for D (6 bases). The germline V gene has CDR1 SQVTM and CDR2 ANQGSEA. CDR3 length equals 16 residues. Deletions cut 2 bases from V and 6 bases from J, with 21 bases between. The CDR3 spells CSVELKWGRAVDTQYF. For the CDR3, the DNA is TGCAGCGTTGAACTAAAATGGGGGCGCGCGGTCGATACGCAGTATTTT.

The rearrangement joins TRBV7-8 to TRBJ1-5; D is unclear. The CDR3 is 13 amino acids. Germline V CDR1 and CDR2: SGHVS, FQNEAQ. Deletions cut 1 base from V and 10 bases from J, with 11 bases between. Here the CDR3 reads CASSLELVKPQHF. CDR3 nucleotide sequence: TGTGCCAGCAGCTTAGAGCTGGTTAAACCCCAGCATTTT.

The CDR3 is CASSLLAGVAKNIQYF. The DNA of the CDR3 is TGTGCCAGCAGCTTATTAGCGGGAGTAGCCAAAAACATTCAGTACTTC. V gene TRBV5-6 combines with J gene TRBJ2-4; 9 bases map to TRBD2. J was trimmed by 0 bases and V by 2 bases; bases with no gene match: 3. Germline CDR1 SGHDT, CDR2 YYEEEE. This CDR3 contains 16 residues. Using reference TRBV5-6 and TRBJ2-4 for the parts outside the CDR3, the full variable domain is DAGVTQSPTHLIKTRGQQVTLRCSPKSGHDTVSWYQQALGQGPQFIFQYYEEEERQRGNFPDRFSGHQFPNYSSELNVNALLLGDSALYLCASSLLAGVAKNIQYFGAGTRLSVL.

The chain uses TRBV12-5 and TRBJ2-5; a weak D match, TRBD2 (5 bases). Germline CDR1 is LGHNT and CDR2 is FRNRAP. Deletions cut 5 bases from V and 4 bases from J, with 14 bases between. The CDR3 spans 14 residues. CDR3 in DNA: TGTGCTAGTGGTCCTGGACTTCGCCGAGAGACCCAGTACTTC. Translation gives CASGPGLRRETQYF.

This clonotype was found a few times. The CDR3 here is CASSQTGRTGELFF. As DNA, the CDR3 is TGTGCCAGCAGTCAAACGGGGAGAACCGGGGAGCTGTTTTTT. J is TRBJ2-2 and V is TRBV7-9; D is perhaps TRBD2 (5 bases). Germline V gene sequence: CDR1 SEHNR, CDR2 FQNEAQ (reference sequence). CDR3 length: 14 residues. V shed 6 bases and J shed 5 bases, with 13 bases lying between them.

The chain links TRBV6-2 or TRBV6-3 to TRBJ2-7; no clear D gene. CDR3 length: 11 residues. The germline V gene encodes CDR1 MNHEY and CDR2 SVGEGT. Trimming removed 7 bases at V and 2 bases at J, with 6 bases between. CDR3: CASTFAYEQYF. The CDR3 DNA is TGTGCCAGCACGTTCGCCTACGAGCAGTACTTC.

The chain has TRBV3-1 and TRBJ2-3; weak D call: TRBD2 (6 bases). V lost 4 bases to trimming and J lost 2 bases, with 13 bases between them. The CDR3 totals 15 residues. Per the germline V gene, CDR1 is LGHDT and CDR2 is YNNKEL (reference sequence). The CDR3 reads CASSRFGGSTDTQYF. The CDR3 bases are TGTGCCAGCAGCCGCTTTGGGGGGTCCACAGATACGCAGTATTTT.

There are a few counts of this clonotype. The J gene is TRBJ1-2, the V gene TRBV29-1, with 9 nucleotides matching TRBD1. Germline CDR1 is SQVTM and CDR2 is ANQGSEA. V was clipped by 3 bases and J by 6 bases; unmatched bases: 5. The CDR3 spans 13 residues. In DNA, the CDR3 is TGCAGCGTTGAGGTACAGGGGGCAAATGGCTACACCTTC. This translates into CSVEVQGANGYTF.

The CDR3 DNA sequence: TGTGCCAGCAATCCGGGACGGGGATTTTACGAGCAGTACTTC. Translated: CASNPGRGFYEQYF. This chain links TRBV6-5 with TRBJ2-5; perhaps D is TRBD1 or TRBD2 (5 bases each). The J call is doubtful: the DNA matches TRBJ2-7 better. CDR1 and CDR2 (germline): MNHEY, SVGAGI. This CDR3 region has 14 residues.

The V gene is TRBV24-1, the J gene TRBJ1-1, with 7 bases identical to TRBD1. The V gene end was trimmed by 9 bases and the J gene end by 1 base; junction bases not matched to a gene: 10. This CDR3 comprises 15 residues. Germline CDR1 reads KGHDR; CDR2 reads SFDVKD. CDR3 sequence: CATYNLTGPNTEAFF. For the CDR3, the DNA is TGTGCCACCTATAACTTGACAGGGCCGAACACTGAAGCTTTCTTT.

This clonotype was observed a handful of times. J is TRBJ1-6 and V is TRBV12-3 or TRBV12-4; possibly TRBD1 for D (5 bases). The CDR3 sequence is 14 residues long. The V end lost 5 bases, the J end lost 11 bases, and 16 bases lay between the germline ends. The CDR3 region has the DNA TGTGCCAGCAGTCCGAGGGACGCCAACCCACCCCTCCACTTT. It yields the protein CASSPRDANPPLHF.

In its sample, this clonotype was seen a few times. The chain couples TRBV20-1 to TRBJ1-2, with 8 bases aligning to TRBD1. From germline, CDR1 is DFQATT and CDR2 SNEGSKA (reference sequence). J was trimmed by 5 bases and V by 3 bases; bases with no gene match: 8. The CDR3 spans 14 residues. The CDR3 sequence is CSASLADRAYGYTF. For the CDR3, the DNA is TGCAGTGCTAGCCTCGCGGACAGGGCGTATGGCTACACCTTC.